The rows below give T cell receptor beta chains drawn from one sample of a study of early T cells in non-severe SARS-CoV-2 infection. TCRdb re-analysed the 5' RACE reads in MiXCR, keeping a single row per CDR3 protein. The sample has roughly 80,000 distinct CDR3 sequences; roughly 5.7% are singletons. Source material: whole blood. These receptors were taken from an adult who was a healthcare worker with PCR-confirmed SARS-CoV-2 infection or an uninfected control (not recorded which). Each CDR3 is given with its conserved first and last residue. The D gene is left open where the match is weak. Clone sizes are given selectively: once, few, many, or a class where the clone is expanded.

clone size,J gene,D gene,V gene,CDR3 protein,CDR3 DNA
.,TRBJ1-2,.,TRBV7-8,CASSVGDSGNGYTF,TGTGCCAGCAGCGTAGGGGACTCCGGAAATGGCTACACCTTC
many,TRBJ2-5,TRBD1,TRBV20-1,CSAGRTGTPGGQYF,TGCAGTGCGGGCCGGACAGGCACCCCAGGGGGCCAGTACTTC
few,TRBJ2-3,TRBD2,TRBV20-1,CSAHPTSGSTDTQYF,TGCAGTGCTCACCCGACTAGCGGGAGCACAGATACGCAGTATTTT
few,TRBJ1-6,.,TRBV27,CASSPRDSYNSPLHF,TGTGCCAGCAGCCCCAGGGACTCCTATAATTCACCCCTCCACTTT
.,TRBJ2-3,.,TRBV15,CATSRGGPTDTQYF,TGTGCCACCAGCAGGGGGGGGCCCACAGATACGCAGTATTTT
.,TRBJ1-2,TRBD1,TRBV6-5,CASSPGTVTNYGYTF,TGTGCCAGCAGCCCAGGGACAGTAACTAACTATGGCTACACCTTC
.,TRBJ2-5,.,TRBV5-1,CASSLNPGETQYF,TGCGCCAGCAGCTTGAACCCGGGGGAGACCCAGTACTTC
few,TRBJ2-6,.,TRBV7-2,CASSPHRASGANVLTF,TGTGCCAGCAGCCCCCACCGAGCATCTGGGGCCAACGTCCTGACTTTC
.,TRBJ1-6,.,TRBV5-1,CASSFGRRYSPLHF,TGCGCCAGCAGCTTTGGCAGGCGCTATTCACCCCTCCACTTT
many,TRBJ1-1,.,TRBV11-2,CASSPRAGDEAFF,TGTGCCAGCAGCCCCCGAGCAGGGGATGAAGCTTTCTTT
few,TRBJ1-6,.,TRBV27,CASTPSWGGNSPLHF,TGTGCCAGCACTCCATCTTGGGGGGGCAATTCACCCCTCCACTTT
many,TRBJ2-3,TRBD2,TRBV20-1,CSAAGTSGRAQYF,TGCAGTGCGGCCGGGACTAGCGGGAGGGCGCAGTATTTT
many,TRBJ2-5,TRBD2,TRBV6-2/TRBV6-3,CASSVLAAYQETQYF,TGTGCCAGCAGCGTACTAGCGGCGTACCAAGAGACCCAGTACTTC
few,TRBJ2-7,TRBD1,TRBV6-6,CASSARDRGTYEQYF,TGTGCCAGCAGTGCCCGGGACAGGGGTACCTACGAGCAGTACTTC
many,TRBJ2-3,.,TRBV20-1,CSAQTRRTARTDTQYF,TGCAGTGCTCAAACCCGTAGGACGGCCCGCACAGATACGCAGTATTTT
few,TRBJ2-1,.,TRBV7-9,CASSLEVRSSYNEQFF,TGTGCCAGCAGCTTAGAGGTCAGGTCCTCCTACAATGAGCAGTTCTTC